This is a list of T cell receptor beta chains from one sample in a study of blood T cells in healthy people across ages. TCRdb reanalysed the 5' RACE reads using MiXCR and keeps one entry per CDR3 protein. The sample contains about 900,000 distinct CDR3 sequences, under 50% of which appear only once. Sequencing was performed on blood. All receptors come from a man aged 30 to 45 in good health. Each CDR3 is given with its conserved first and last residue. Fields, in order: D gene, clone size, V gene, J gene, CDR3 protein, CDR3 DNA. A D gene is named only where the DNA matches it firmly. Clone size is stated in some rows and not others, as once, few, many or a class when expanded.

d_gene: -; abundance: once; v_gene: TRBV29-1; j_gene: TRBJ1-2; CDR3aa: CSVEGPENYGYTF; CDR3nt: TGCAGCGTTGAAGGGCCGGAGAACTATGGCTACACCTTC
d_gene: -; abundance: -; v_gene: TRBV5-1; j_gene: TRBJ2-3; CDR3aa: CASRSLWGARGTDTQYF; CDR3nt: TGCGCCAGCCGAAGCTTATGGGGGGCCAGAGGCACAGATACGCAGTATTTT
d_gene: -; abundance: -; v_gene: TRBV12-3/TRBV12-4; j_gene: TRBJ2-3; CDR3aa: CASSSLASTDAQYF; CDR3nt: TGTGCCAGCAGTTCACTAGCTTCCACAGATGCGCAGTATTTT
d_gene: -; abundance: -; v_gene: TRBV9; j_gene: TRBJ2-7; CDR3aa: CASSVDGRDYEQYF; CDR3nt: TGTGCCAGCAGCGTAGATGGCAGGGACTACGAGCAGTACTTC
d_gene: -; abundance: -; v_gene: TRBV9; j_gene: TRBJ2-1; CDR3aa: CASSARTTYNEQFF; CDR3nt: TGTGCCAGCAGCGCCAGGACGACATACAATGAGCAGTTCTTC
d_gene: TRBD2; abundance: -; v_gene: TRBV3-1; j_gene: TRBJ2-1; CDR3aa: CASSQGNSGVAYNEQFF; CDR3nt: TGTGCCAGCAGCCAAGGTAATAGCGGGGTAGCCTACAATGAGCAGTTCTTC
d_gene: TRBD1; abundance: -; v_gene: TRBV29-1; j_gene: TRBJ1-2; CDR3aa: CSVDPTGTDYGYTF; CDR3nt: TGCAGCGTTGACCCGACCGGGACAGACTATGGCTATACCTTC
d_gene: -; abundance: -; v_gene: TRBV28; j_gene: TRBJ1-5; CDR3aa: CASSPSLGGQPQHF; CDR3nt: TGTGCCAGCAGCCCTTCCCTGGGAGGGCAGCCCCAGCATTTT
d_gene: TRBD1; abundance: -; v_gene: TRBV27; j_gene: TRBJ1-2; CDR3aa: CASSPSDRRYGYTF; CDR3nt: TGTGCCAGCAGCCCGTCGGACAGGCGGTATGGCTACACCTTC
d_gene: -; abundance: few; v_gene: TRBV11-3; j_gene: TRBJ2-7; CDR3aa: CASSPSPGPTSEQYF; CDR3nt: TGTGCCAGCAGTCCCTCTCCGGGTCCTACTTCCGAGCAGTACTTC
d_gene: TRBD2; abundance: -; v_gene: TRBV28; j_gene: TRBJ2-4; CDR3aa: CASSFPGLAGAKNIQYF; CDR3nt: TGTGCCAGCAGTTTTCCCGGACTAGCGGGAGCCAAAAACATTCAGTACTTC
d_gene: -; abundance: -; v_gene: TRBV11-2; j_gene: TRBJ1-2; CDR3aa: CASSLEQGGRSDNYGYTF; CDR3nt: TGTGCCAGCAGCTTAGAGCAGGGAGGAAGGAGTGATAACTATGGCTACACCTTC
d_gene: TRBD2; abundance: -; v_gene: TRBV7-7; j_gene: TRBJ2-5; CDR3aa: CASSSSGARDEQYF; CDR3nt: TGTGCTAGCAGTTCTAGCGGGGCCCGGGATGAGCAGTACTTC
d_gene: -; abundance: few; v_gene: TRBV2; j_gene: TRBJ2-1; CDR3aa: CASSEVTSWGEQFF; CDR3nt: TGTGCCAGCAGTGAAGTGACTAGTTGGGGTGAGCAGTTCTTC
d_gene: -; abundance: -; v_gene: TRBV12-3/TRBV12-4; j_gene: TRBJ1-1; CDR3aa: CASSVGGRAAEAFF; CDR3nt: TGTGCCAGCAGTGTTGGCGGTCGGGCCGCTGAAGCTTTCTTT
d_gene: TRBD1; abundance: few; v_gene: TRBV27; j_gene: TRBJ2-1; CDR3aa: CASSLSTQGAREQFF; CDR3nt: TGTGCCAGCAGTTTATCGACACAGGGGGCAAGGGAGCAGTTCTTC
d_gene: -; abundance: -; v_gene: TRBV20-1; j_gene: TRBJ1-5; CDR3aa: CSARDPNQPQHF; CDR3nt: TGCAGTGCTAGAGATCCCAATCAGCCCCAGCATTTT
d_gene: -; abundance: -; v_gene: TRBV6-1; j_gene: TRBJ2-3; CDR3aa: CASSVGERRTDTQYF; CDR3nt: TGTGCCAGCAGCGTAGGGGAGAGACGCACAGATACGCAGTATTTT
d_gene: TRBD1; abundance: -; v_gene: TRBV30; j_gene: TRBJ2-7; CDR3aa: CAWSKDRGLYEQYF; CDR3nt: TGTGCCTGGAGTAAGGACAGGGGCCTTTACGAGCAGTACTTC